The clone carrying this T cell receptor (beta chain) showed up just a few times. Its specificity is unknown. The sample comes from a study of T cell repertoires in cytomegalovirus infection. The wider study: Peptides in the study included HLA-C-restricted and HLA-B-restricted CMV epitopes. Study-level findings and limits: The cumulative frequency of public TCR beta families distinguished individuals who carried CMV together with the relevant HLA.

V shed 0 bases, J shed 6 bases, and the junction held 4 bases outside the gene matches. Germline assignment: CDR1 SGHDT and CDR2 YYEEEE. The CDR3 is 14 amino acids. From the reads, TCRdb called clonotypes with MiXCR, one entry per CDR3 protein. Here the sample spans tens of thousands of distinct CDR3 sequences, approximately 30% being singletons. This clonotype was sampled from a human donor in good health (CMV status not recorded). Some clones in this sample may be carry-over from other donors' samples. Specimen: CD8+ T cells from cultured PBMCs, collected from culture after CMV antigen stimulation. The genes are TRBV5-6 and TRBJ2-7, with TRBD1 matching over 9 bases. For the CDR3, the DNA is TGTGCCAGCAGCTTGGCCCGACAGGGGGTCGAGCAGTACTTC. It codes for CASSLARQGVEQYF.